This T cell receptor (beta chain) was documented in a study of cytomegalovirus exposure and HLA in healthy donors. CDR1 and CDR2 (germline): SGHTA, FQGNSA. The V gene lost 3 bases and the J gene lost 3 bases, with 4 bases spanning the gap. The CDR3 has 12 residues. PCR involved 60 Vbeta and 13 Jbeta primers. Clones were sequenced by immunoSEQ multiplex PCR, and TCRdb holds only the in-frame ones, with some missing. The sample has about 150,000 clones, under 70% seen once; the top ten hold 5.5% to 7%. This chain links TRBV7-2 with TRBJ2-3; D is uncertain. The sequencing input was PBMCs. The TCR originated in a woman in her fifties or sixties in good health and CMV-seronegative. The CDR3 spells CASSFRTDTQYF. Written as DNA, the CDR3 is TGTGCCAGCAGCTTTAGAACAGATACGCAGTATTTT.